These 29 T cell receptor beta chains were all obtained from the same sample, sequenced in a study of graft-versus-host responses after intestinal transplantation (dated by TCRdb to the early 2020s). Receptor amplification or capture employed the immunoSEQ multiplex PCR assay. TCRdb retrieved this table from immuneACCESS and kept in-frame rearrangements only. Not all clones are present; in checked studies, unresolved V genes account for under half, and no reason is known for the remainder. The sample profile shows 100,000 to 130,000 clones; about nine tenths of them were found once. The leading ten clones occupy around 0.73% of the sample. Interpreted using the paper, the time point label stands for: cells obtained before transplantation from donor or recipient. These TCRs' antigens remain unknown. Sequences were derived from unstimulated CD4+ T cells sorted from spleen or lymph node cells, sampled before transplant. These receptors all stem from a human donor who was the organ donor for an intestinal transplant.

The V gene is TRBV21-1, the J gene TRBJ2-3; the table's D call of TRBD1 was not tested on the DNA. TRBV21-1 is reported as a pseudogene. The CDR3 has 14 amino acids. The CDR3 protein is CASITGHSTDTQYF. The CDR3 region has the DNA TGTGCCAGCATCACAGGGCACAGCACAGATACGCAGTATTTT.

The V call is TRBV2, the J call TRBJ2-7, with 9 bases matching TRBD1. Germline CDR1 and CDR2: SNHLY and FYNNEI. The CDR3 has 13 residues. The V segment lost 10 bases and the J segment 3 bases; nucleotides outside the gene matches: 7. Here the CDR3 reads CAISGTGFYEQYF. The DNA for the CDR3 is TGTGCCATCTCCGGGACAGGGTTCTACGAGCAGTACTTC.

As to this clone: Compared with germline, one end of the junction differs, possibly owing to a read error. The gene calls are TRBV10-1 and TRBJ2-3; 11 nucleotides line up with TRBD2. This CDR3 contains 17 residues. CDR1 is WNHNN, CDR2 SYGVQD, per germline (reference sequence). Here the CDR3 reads CTSSDSGTSGNTDTQYF. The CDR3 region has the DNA TGCACCAGCAGTGACTCCGGGACTAGCGGTAACACAGATACGCAGTATTTT.

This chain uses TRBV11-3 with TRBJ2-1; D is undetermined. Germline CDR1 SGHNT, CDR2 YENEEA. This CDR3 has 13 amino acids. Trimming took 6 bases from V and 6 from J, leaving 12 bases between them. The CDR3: CASRIGGPNEQFF. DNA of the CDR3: TGTGCCAGCAGGATAGGCGGCCCCAATGAGCAGTTCTTC.

The chain's CDR3 is CASSLGLTVTDTQYF. The CDR3 DNA follows: TGCGCCAGCAGCTTGGGGCTTACCGTGACAGATACGCAGTATTTT. J is TRBJ2-3 and V is TRBV5-1, with D hard to call. Between the trimmed V and J ends, which lost 0 bases and 3 bases, there was a span of 11 bases. CDR3 length: 15 residues. CDR1 SGHRS and CDR2 YFSETQ come from the germline V gene.

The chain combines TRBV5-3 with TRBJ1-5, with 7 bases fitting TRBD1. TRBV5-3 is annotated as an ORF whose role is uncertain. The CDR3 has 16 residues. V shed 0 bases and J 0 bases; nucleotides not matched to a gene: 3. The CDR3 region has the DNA TGTGCCAGAAGCTTGGGGGACAGATATAGCAATCAGCCCCAGCATTTT. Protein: CARSLGDRYSNQPQHF.

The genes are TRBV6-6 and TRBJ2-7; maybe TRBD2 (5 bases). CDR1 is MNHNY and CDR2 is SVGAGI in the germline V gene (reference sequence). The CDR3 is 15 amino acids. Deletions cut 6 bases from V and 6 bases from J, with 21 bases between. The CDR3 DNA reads TGTGCCAGCAGCTACGAACTAGTTCTACCCGCCGAGCAGTACTTC. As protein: CASSYELVLPAEQYF.

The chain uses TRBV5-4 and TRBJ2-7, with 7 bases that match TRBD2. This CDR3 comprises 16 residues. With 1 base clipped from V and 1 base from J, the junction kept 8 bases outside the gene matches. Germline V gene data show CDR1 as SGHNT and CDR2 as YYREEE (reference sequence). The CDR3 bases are TGTGCCAGCAGCTTGAATACGCGGGAGTCTTCCTACGAGCAGTACTTC. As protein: CASSLNTRESSYEQYF.

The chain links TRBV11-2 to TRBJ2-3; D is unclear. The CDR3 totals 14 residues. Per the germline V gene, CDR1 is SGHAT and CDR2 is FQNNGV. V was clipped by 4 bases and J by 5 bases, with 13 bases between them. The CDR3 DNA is TGTGCCAGCAGCTCCTGGACCAGAGGAGATACGCAGTATTTT. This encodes CASSSWTRGDTQYF.

CDR3 region: CASSLSGPRENQPQHF. DNA for the CDR3: TGTGCCAGCAGCTTATCAGGGCCAAGGGAGAATCAGCCCCAGCATTTT. This sequence joins TRBV7-3 and TRBJ1-5, with D possibly matching TRBD1 (5 bases). CDR1 SGHTA and CDR2 FQGTGA come from the germline V gene. The V gene lost 2 bases and the J gene lost 4 bases, with 15 bases spanning the gap. The CDR3 length is 16 residues. The complete variable domain, with remaining parts taken from reference TRBV7-3 and TRBJ1-5, reads GAGVSQTPSNKVTEKGKYVELRCDPISGHTALYWYRQSLGQGPEFLIYFQGTGAADDSGLPNDRFFAVRPEGSVSTLKIQRTERGDSAVYLCASSLSGPRENQPQHFGDGTRLSIL.

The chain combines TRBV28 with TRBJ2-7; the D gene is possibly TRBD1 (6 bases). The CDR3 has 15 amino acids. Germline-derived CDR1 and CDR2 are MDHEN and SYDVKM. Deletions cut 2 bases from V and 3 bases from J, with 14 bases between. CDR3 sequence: CASSLPDRRGYEQYF. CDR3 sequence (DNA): TGTGCCAGCAGTTTACCGGACAGACGGGGCTACGAGCAGTACTTC.

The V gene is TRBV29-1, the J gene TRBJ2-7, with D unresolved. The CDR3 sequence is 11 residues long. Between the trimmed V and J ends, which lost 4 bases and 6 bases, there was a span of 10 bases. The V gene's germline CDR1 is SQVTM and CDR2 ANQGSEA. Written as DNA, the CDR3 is TGCAGCGTTGGGGCAGGTTCCGAGCAGTACTTC. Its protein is CSVGAGSEQYF.

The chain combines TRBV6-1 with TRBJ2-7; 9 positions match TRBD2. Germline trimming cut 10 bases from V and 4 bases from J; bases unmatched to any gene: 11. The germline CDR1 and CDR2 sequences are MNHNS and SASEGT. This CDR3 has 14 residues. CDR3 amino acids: CAIAGGRAQYEQYF. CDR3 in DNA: TGTGCCATAGCGGGCGGGAGGGCGCAGTACGAGCAGTACTTC.

CDR3 nucleotides: TGTGCCAGCGGGACCTACGAGCAGTACTTC. The encoded protein is CASGTYEQYF. V is TRBV6-1 and J is TRBJ2-7; no clear D gene. The CDR3 spans 10 residues. Germline lookup yields CDR1 MNHNS and CDR2 SASEGT. V was pared by 8 bases and J by 2 bases, with 4 bases between.

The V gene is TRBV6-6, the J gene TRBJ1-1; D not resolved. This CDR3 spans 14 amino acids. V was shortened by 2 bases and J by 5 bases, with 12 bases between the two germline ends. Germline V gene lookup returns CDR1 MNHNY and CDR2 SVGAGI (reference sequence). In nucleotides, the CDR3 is TGTGCCAGCAGTTACGGTCAAGGGCGAACTGAAGCTTTCTTT. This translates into CASSYGQGRTEAFF.

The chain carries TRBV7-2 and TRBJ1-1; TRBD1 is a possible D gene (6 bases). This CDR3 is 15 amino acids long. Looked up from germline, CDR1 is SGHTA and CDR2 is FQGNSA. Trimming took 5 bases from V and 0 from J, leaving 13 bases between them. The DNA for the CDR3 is TGTGCCAGCAGCCCATGGACAGACATGAACACTGAAGCTTTCTTT. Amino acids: CASSPWTDMNTEAFF.

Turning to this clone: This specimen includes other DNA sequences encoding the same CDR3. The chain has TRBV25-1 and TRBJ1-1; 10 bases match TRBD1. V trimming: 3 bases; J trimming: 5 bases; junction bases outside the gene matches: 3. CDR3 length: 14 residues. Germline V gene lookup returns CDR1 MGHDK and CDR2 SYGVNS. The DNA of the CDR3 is TGTGCCAGCAGTGATTGGACAGGGGGGACTGAAGCTTTCTTT. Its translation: CASSDWTGGTEAFF. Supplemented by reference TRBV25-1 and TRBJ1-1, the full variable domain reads EADIYQTPRYLVIGTGKKITLECSQTMGHDKMYWYQQDPGMELHLIHYSYGVNSTEKGDLSSESTVSRIRTEHFPLTLESARPSHTSQYLCASSDWTGGTEAFFGQGTRLTVV.

CDR3 in DNA: TGTGCCAGCAGCTCGAGAGGCCTTAGCACATACAATGAGCAGTTCTTC. Protein product: CASSSRGLSTYNEQFF. V usage is TRBV13 and J usage is TRBJ2-1; no reliable D call. The V gene lost 4 bases and the J gene lost 4 bases, with 17 bases spanning the gap. CDR1 is PRHDT, CDR2 FYEKMQ, per germline (reference sequence). The CDR3 consists of 16 residues.

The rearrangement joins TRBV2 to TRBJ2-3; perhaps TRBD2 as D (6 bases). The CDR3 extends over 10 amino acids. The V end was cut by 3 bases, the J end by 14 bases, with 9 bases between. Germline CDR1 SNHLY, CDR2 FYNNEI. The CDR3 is CASSELARYF. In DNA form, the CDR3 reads TGTGCCAGCAGTGAGCTAGCGAGGTATTTT.

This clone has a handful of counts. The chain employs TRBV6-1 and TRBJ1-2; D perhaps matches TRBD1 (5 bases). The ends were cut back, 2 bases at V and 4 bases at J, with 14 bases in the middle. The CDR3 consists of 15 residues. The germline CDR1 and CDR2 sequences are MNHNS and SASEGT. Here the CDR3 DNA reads TGTGCCAGCAGTGAATATGGGGGTCTAGGCTATGGCTACACCTTC. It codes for CASSEYGGLGYGYTF.

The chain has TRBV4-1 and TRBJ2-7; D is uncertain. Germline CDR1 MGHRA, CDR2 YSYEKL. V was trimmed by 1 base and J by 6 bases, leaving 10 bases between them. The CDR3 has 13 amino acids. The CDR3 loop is CASSQARQAEQYF. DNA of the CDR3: TGCGCCAGCAGCCAAGCTCGGCAGGCCGAGCAGTACTTC.

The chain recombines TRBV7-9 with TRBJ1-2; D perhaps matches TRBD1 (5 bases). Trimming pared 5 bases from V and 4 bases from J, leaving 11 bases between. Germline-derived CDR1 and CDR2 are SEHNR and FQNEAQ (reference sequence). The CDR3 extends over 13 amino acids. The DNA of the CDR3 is TGTGCCAGCAGCCCACAGGAAATCTATGGCTACACCTTC. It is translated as CASSPQEIYGYTF.

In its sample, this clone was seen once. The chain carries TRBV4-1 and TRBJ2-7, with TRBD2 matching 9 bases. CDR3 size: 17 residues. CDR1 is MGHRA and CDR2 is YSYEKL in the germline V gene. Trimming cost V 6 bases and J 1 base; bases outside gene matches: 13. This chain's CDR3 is CASSYTNMAGGSYEQYF. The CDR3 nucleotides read TGCGCCAGCAGTTATACTAACATGGCGGGAGGGTCCTACGAGCAGTACTTC.

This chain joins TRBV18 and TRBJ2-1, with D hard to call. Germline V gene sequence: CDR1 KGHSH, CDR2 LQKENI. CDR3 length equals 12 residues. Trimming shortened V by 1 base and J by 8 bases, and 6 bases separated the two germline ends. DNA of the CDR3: TGTGCCAGCTCACCACGGCCGGATGAGCAGTTCTTC. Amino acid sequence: CASSPRPDEQFF.

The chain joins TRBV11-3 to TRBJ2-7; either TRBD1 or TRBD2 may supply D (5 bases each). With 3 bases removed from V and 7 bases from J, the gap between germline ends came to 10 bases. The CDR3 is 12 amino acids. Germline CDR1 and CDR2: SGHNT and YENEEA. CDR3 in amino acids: CASSLGVREQYF. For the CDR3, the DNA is TGTGCCAGCAGCTTGGGGGTACGGGAGCAGTACTTC.

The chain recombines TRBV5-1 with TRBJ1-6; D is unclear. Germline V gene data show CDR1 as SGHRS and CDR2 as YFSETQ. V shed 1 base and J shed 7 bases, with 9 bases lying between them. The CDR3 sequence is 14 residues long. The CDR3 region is CASSLSGSNSPLHF. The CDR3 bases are TGCGCCAGCAGCTTGTCGGGCTCCAATTCACCCCTCCACTTT.

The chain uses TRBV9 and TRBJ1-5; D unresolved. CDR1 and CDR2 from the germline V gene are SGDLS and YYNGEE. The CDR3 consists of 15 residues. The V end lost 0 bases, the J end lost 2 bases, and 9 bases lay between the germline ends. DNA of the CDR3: TGTGCCAGCAGCGTAGGGCTGCAGGGCAATCAGCCCCAGCATTTT. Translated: CASSVGLQGNQPQHF.

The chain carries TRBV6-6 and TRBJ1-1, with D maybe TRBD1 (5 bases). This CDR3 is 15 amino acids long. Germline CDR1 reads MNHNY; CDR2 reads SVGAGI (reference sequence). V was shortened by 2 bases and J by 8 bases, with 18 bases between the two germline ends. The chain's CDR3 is CASSYETAGGSEAFF. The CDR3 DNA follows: TGTGCCAGCAGTTACGAGACGGCGGGGGGAAGCGAAGCTTTCTTT.

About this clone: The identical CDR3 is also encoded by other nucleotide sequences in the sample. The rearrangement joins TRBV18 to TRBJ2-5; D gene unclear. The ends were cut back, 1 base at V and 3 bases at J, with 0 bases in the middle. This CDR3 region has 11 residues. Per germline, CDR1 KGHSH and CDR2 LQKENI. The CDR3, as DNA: TGTGCCAGCTCACCACAAGAGACCCAGTACTTC. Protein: CASSPQETQYF.